The clone carrying this T cell receptor (beta chain) occurred a few times. The antigen is not known. The data derive from a study of response to subunit inactivated influenza vaccine. Broader study findings: Each seasonal influenza vaccination, the authors suggested, recruits few new T cells.

Trimming left V 8 bases short and J 1 base short, with 9 bases between. From germline, CDR1 is LNHDA and CDR2 SQIVND (reference sequence). The CDR3 covers 14 residues. MiXCR, applied by TCRdb to the RT-PCR reads, yields one record per CDR3 protein. The sample has roughly 700,000 distinct CDR3 sequences; around 13% are singletons. The sequence was collected from a man aged 50-59 years who received an inactivated influenza vaccine. V is TRBV19 and J is TRBJ2-6, with D hard to call. Sequenced here: PBMCs from blood, sampled around 14 days before vaccination. The CDR3 loop is CASSQLSGANVLTF. The CDR3, as DNA: TGTGCCAGTTCACAGCTTTCTGGGGCCAACGTCCTGACTTTC.